This entry lists 30 T cell receptor beta chains sequenced from one sample in a study of T-cell reconstitution after alpha-beta-depleted transplantation in children. A TCRbeta library incorporating unique molecular identifiers was prepared. TCRdb recomputed calls from the PCR reads with MiXCR, one row per CDR3 protein. The repertoire holds around 16,000 distinct CDR3 sequences, about 8% seen once, with 36% in the top ten. Here the sequenced sample was PBMCs, mostly from graft donor cells, taken 60 days after TCRalphabeta/CD19-depleted stem cell transplant. The receptor source for this set is a boy under two years old who had a stem cell transplant for Wiskott-Aldrich syndrome, so the T cells may come from the graft donor.

V gene TRBV3-1 combines with J gene TRBJ2-7, with TRBD1 as a possible D gene (6 bases). This CDR3 has 17 residues. V was pared by 10 bases and J by 0 bases, with 25 bases between. Germline values: CDR1 LGHDT, CDR2 YNNKEL (reference sequence). The DNA for the CDR3 is TGTGCCACCTCCCAAGATAATCGCCAGGGGCACTCCTACGAGCAGTACTTC. Protein product: CATSQDNRQGHSYEQYF.

In this sample, this clonotype turned up many times. V gene TRBV24-1 combines with J gene TRBJ2-7; D may be TRBD1 or TRBD2 (5 bases each). Deletions cut 1 base from V and 1 base from J, with 16 bases between. This CDR3 comprises 17 residues. CDR1 is KGHDR and CDR2 is SFDVKD in the germline V gene. The CDR3 loop is CATSDFRGSGSSYEQYF. The DNA for the CDR3 is TGTGCCACCAGTGATTTTCGGGGCAGCGGATCTTCCTACGAGCAGTACTTC.

The V gene is TRBV5-1, the J gene TRBJ2-3, with D uncertain. This CDR3 spans 14 amino acids. The germline V and J ends were trimmed by 0 bases and 0 bases, with 5 bases remaining between them. Germline values: CDR1 SGHRS, CDR2 YFSETQ. CDR3: CASSLARSTDTQYF. The CDR3 DNA follows: TGCGCCAGCAGCTTGGCGCGGAGCACAGATACGCAGTATTTT.

This clonotype was found many times. The V gene is TRBV29-1, the J gene TRBJ2-3; D is unresolved. Per germline, CDR1 SQVTM and CDR2 ANQGSEA. The V gene lost 1 base and the J gene lost 1 base, with 9 bases spanning the gap. The CDR3 runs to 14 residues. CDR3 coding DNA: TGCAGCGTTGAAGGGGTCCAGGGCACAGATACGCAGTATTTT. This gives the protein CSVEGVQGTDTQYF.

Judged by abundance, this clonotype is medium-sized. The rearrangement links TRBV7-2 to TRBJ2-1; 9 bases align to TRBD2. CDR1 and CDR2 from the germline V gene are SGHTA and FQGNSA. This CDR3 spans 13 amino acids. Germline trimming cut 0 bases from V and 14 bases from J; bases unmatched to any gene: 5. The CDR3 sequence: CASSLARGGREFF. In DNA, the CDR3 is TGTGCCAGCAGCTTAGCGAGGGGCGGGAGGGAGTTCTTC. The full variable domain, its missing parts supplied by reference TRBV7-2 and TRBJ2-1, is GAGVSQSPSNKVTEKGKDVELRCDPISGHTALYWYRQSLGQGLEFLIYFQGNSAPDKSGLPSDRFSAERTGGSVSTLTIQRTQQEDSAVYLCASSLARGGREFFGPGTRLTVL.

V gene TRBV5-4 combines with J gene TRBJ1-5; D not certain. The CDR3 totals 17 residues. Germline CDR1 is SGHNT and CDR2 is YYREEE (reference sequence). Trimming shortened V by 8 bases and J by 1 base, and 22 bases separated the two germline ends. The CDR3 bases are TGTGCCAGAATTCGCGGGCCCGTGATATTGAGCAATCAGCCCCAGCATTTT. This sequence encodes CARIRGPVILSNQPQHF.

This clonotype was seen only a few times. V gene TRBV2 combines with J gene TRBJ2-7, with TRBD2 as a possible D gene (6 bases). V lost 5 bases, J lost 0 bases, and 14 bases lay in between. CDR3 size: 15 residues. Looked up from germline, CDR1 is SNHLY and CDR2 is FYNNEI. This CDR3 is CASSPGGLGSYEQYF. The CDR3 DNA reads TGTGCCAGCAGTCCCGGGGGACTGGGCTCCTACGAGCAGTACTTC.

This clonotype occurred many times. J is TRBJ1-4 and V is TRBV2; D not certain. Germline CDR1 and CDR2: SNHLY and FYNNEI. The CDR3 sequence is 16 residues long. V was trimmed by 0 bases and J by 0 bases, leaving 8 bases between them. The CDR3 coding sequence is TGTGCCAGCAGTGAAGCGCTTACGGCAACTAATGAAAAACTGTTTTTT. It translates to CASSEALTATNEKLFF.

This clonotype was observed a few times. The chain couples TRBV20-1 to TRBJ2-6, with D hard to call. Germline lookup yields CDR1 DFQATT and CDR2 SNEGSKA (reference sequence). There are 12 residues in the CDR3. V was pared by 6 bases and J by 3 bases, with 6 bases between. CDR3 in DNA: TGCAGTGCGCGTGGTGGGGCCAACGTCCTGACTTTC. It specifies CSARGGANVLTF.

This clonotype occurred a few times. The chain has TRBV9 and TRBJ1-2, with unresolved D. Germline assignment: CDR1 SGDLS and CDR2 YYNGEE. Trimming removed 2 bases at V and 4 bases at J, with 15 bases between. The CDR3 contains 15 residues. The CDR3 region is CASSVDAGFIYGYTF. In nucleotides, the CDR3 is TGTGCCAGCAGCGTTGACGCGGGTTTTATCTATGGCTACACCTTC.

There are a few counts of this clonotype. J is TRBJ2-5 and V is TRBV9, with D perhaps TRBD1 or TRBD2 (5 bases each). The CDR3 loop spans 13 amino acids. Germline loops: CDR1 SGDLS, CDR2 YYNGEE. V was trimmed by 0 bases and J by 5 bases, leaving 8 bases between them. The CDR3 nucleotides read TGTGCCAGCAGCGTAGGGTGGGGGGAGACCCAGTACTTC. Translated, it gives CASSVGWGETQYF.

In this sample, this clonotype turned up many times. The chain links TRBV20-1 to TRBJ2-7, with 10 bases matching TRBD2. Germline values: CDR1 DFQATT, CDR2 SNEGSKA (reference sequence). J gave up 3 bases and V 3 bases, and 8 bases lay outside the gene matches. The CDR3 spans 15 residues. The CDR3 region is CSASMEREGFYEQYF. The CDR3, as DNA: TGCAGTGCTAGCATGGAGCGGGAGGGTTTCTACGAGCAGTACTTC.

This clonotype came up many times. The rearrangement uses TRBV4-2 and TRBJ2-5; D not certain. The CDR3 is 14 residues long. The V gene's germline CDR1 is LGHNA and CDR2 YNFKEQ. V was cut by 0 bases and J by 3 bases, with 8 bases left in between. This CDR3 is CASSQERVEETQYF. The CDR3 nucleotides read TGTGCCAGCAGCCAAGAAAGGGTTGAAGAGACCCAGTACTTC.

At least ten counts were recorded for this clonotype. The chain has TRBV12-3 or TRBV12-4 and TRBJ2-7; 8 bases agree with TRBD1. With 1 base clipped from V and 7 bases from J, the junction kept 9 bases outside the gene matches. The CDR3 runs 15 residues. CDR3 DNA: TGTGCCAGCAGTTTAGGGCGCCAGGGGGCGCGTGAGCAGTACTTC. Residues: CASSLGRQGAREQYF.

In its sample, this clonotype was seen a few times. As DNA, the CDR3 is TGTGCCAGCAGTTTTAAGGGGGCGCGGTACTACGAGCAGTACTTC. Amino acid sequence: CASSFKGARYYEQYF. The chain is built from TRBV12-3 or TRBV12-4 and TRBJ2-7, with 7 bases that match TRBD1. There are 15 residues in the CDR3. The trim removed 3 bases at V and 3 bases at J, leaving 8 bases unmatched.

This clonotype counts as medium-sized. The rearrangement uses TRBV5-1 and TRBJ2-5; TRBD2 agrees at 9 bases. The CDR3 covers 14 residues. Looked up from germline, CDR1 is SGHRS and CDR2 is YFSETQ. Unmatched junction bases numbered 2, after V lost 3 bases and J lost 2 bases. CDR3 in amino acids: CASSYGLAQETQYF. In DNA form, the CDR3 reads TGCGCCAGCAGCTACGGACTAGCGCAAGAGACCCAGTACTTC. Variable domain in full (rest from reference TRBV5-1 and TRBJ2-5): KAGVTQTPRYLIKTRGQQVTLSCSPISGHRSVSWYQQTPGQGLQFLFEYFSETQRNKGNFPGRFSGRQFSNSRSEMNVSTLELGDSALYLCASSYGLAQETQYFGPGTRLLVL.

This clonotype was counted at least ten times. This chain joins TRBV5-1 and TRBJ2-1; 8 nucleotides match TRBD2. This CDR3 is built from 15 residues. The germline V gene has CDR1 SGHRS and CDR2 YFSETQ. Trimming cost V 3 bases and J 6 bases; bases outside gene matches: 8. DNA of the CDR3: TGCGCCAGCAGCTCTCGTGGACTAGCATCCAATGAGCAGTTCTTC. It translates to CASSSRGLASNEQFF.

The table lists this clonotype with many counts. The rearrangement uses TRBV5-1 and TRBJ2-1; 12 bases agree with TRBD2. Germline CDR1 and CDR2: SGHRS and YFSETQ. CDR3 length: 17 amino acids. V shed 4 bases and J 3 bases; nucleotides not matched to a gene: 8. Here the CDR3 reads CASSPGLAGLNYNEQFF. In DNA, the CDR3 is TGCGCCAGCAGCCCCGGACTAGCGGGATTAAACTACAATGAGCAGTTCTTC.

At least ten counts were recorded for this clonotype. The chain uses TRBV29-1 and TRBJ2-3; 7 bases are a match to TRBD1. V lost 4 bases and J lost 1; bases outside the gene matches: 2. Per the germline V gene, CDR1 is SQVTM and CDR2 is ANQGSEA. This CDR3 contains 13 residues. The CDR3 sequence is CSVGQGGTDTQYF. In DNA, the CDR3 is TGCAGCGTTGGTCAGGGGGGCACAGATACGCAGTATTTT.

In its sample, this clonotype was seen many times. V and J are TRBV19 and TRBJ1-5; D is ambiguous. The CDR3 sequence is 15 residues long. Trimming cost V 3 bases and J 5 bases, with 14 bases left between them. CDR1 LNHDA and CDR2 SQIVND come from the germline V gene (reference sequence). The CDR3 region is CASSIGGILHQPQHF. The CDR3 coding sequence is TGTGCCAGTAGTATTGGAGGGATCTTACATCAGCCCCAGCATTTT.

This clonotype was counted a few times. V usage is TRBV5-6 and J usage is TRBJ2-1; D is possibly TRBD2 (6 bases). Germline V gene lookup returns CDR1 SGHDT and CDR2 YYEEEE. The CDR3 spans 17 residues. With 9 bases removed from V and 3 bases from J, the gap between germline ends came to 25 bases. The CDR3 protein is CAMGPGSRSSNYNEQFF. Written as DNA, the CDR3 is TGTGCCATGGGCCCCGGGAGCCGGAGCTCAAACTACAATGAGCAGTTCTTC.

Many counts were recorded for this clonotype. The V gene is TRBV20-1, the J gene TRBJ2-7; maybe TRBD1 (6 bases). In germline, CDR1 is DFQATT, CDR2 SNEGSKA (reference sequence). Trimming cost V 6 bases and J 1 base, with 19 bases left between them. This CDR3 region has 15 residues. The CDR3 DNA reads as TGCAGTGCGGCCCGAGGAACAGGGACGTCCTACGAGCAGTACTTC. It encodes CSAARGTGTSYEQYF.

Many counts were recorded for this clonotype. The chain has TRBV12-3 or TRBV12-4 and TRBJ2-2; no definite D call. Trimming shortened V by 1 base and J by 0 bases, and 6 bases separated the two germline ends. The CDR3 has 15 amino acids. For the CDR3, the DNA is TGTGCCAGCAGTTTAGGTCCTACGAACACCGGGGAGCTGTTTTTT. Translated, it gives CASSLGPTNTGELFF.

The chain recombines TRBV5-1 with TRBJ1-1; D perhaps matches TRBD1 (5 bases). Trimming shortened V by 3 bases and J by 1 base, and 16 bases separated the two germline ends. CDR3 size: 16 residues. Germline CDR1 reads SGHRS; CDR2 reads YFSETQ. CDR3 coding DNA: TGCGCCAGCAGCTCCATACCCGAAAGGGGGAACACTGAAGCTTTCTTT. This encodes CASSSIPERGNTEAFF.

The rearrangement joins TRBV12-3 or TRBV12-4 to TRBJ2-2, with D possibly TRBD2 on 5 matching bases. V lost 2 bases to trimming and J lost 7 bases, with 14 bases between them. This CDR3 comprises 15 residues. This chain's CDR3 is CASSLKSGYSGELFF. CDR3 DNA: TGTGCCAGCAGTTTAAAATCGGGGTATAGCGGGGAGCTGTTTTTT.

This clonotype has a count of ten or more. The rearrangement joins TRBV5-6 to TRBJ2-3; tentative D call: TRBD1 (5 bases). Germline assignment: CDR1 SGHDT and CDR2 YYEEEE. This CDR3 has 16 amino acids. V was pared by 2 bases and J by 3 bases, with 16 bases between. The CDR3 bases are TGTGCCAGCAGCTTCCGGACCCTGGACATGACAGATACGCAGTATTTT. It codes for CASSFRTLDMTDTQYF. Filled out from reference TRBV5-6 and TRBJ2-3, the complete variable domain reads DAGVTQSPTHLIKTRGQQVTLRCSPKSGHDTVSWYQQALGQGPQFIFQYYEEEERQRGNFPDRFSGHQFPNYSSELNVNALLLGDSALYLCASSFRTLDMTDTQYFGPGTRLTVL.

The table lists this clonotype with many counts. The chain carries TRBV14 and TRBJ1-6; D is ambiguous. The V gene's germline CDR1 is SGHDN and CDR2 FVKESK. Trimming stripped 1 base from V and 9 bases from J, with 10 bases between. The CDR3 has 14 residues. This CDR3 reads CASSQVDLASPLHF. The DNA of the CDR3 is TGTGCCAGCAGCCAAGTAGACCTGGCTTCACCCCTCCACTTT.

This clonotype has a handful of counts. As DNA, the CDR3 is TGTGCCAGCAGCCCCCCAGGGCCCGAAGCTTTCTTT. Encoded protein: CASSPPGPEAFF. This sequence joins TRBV7-2 and TRBJ1-1; a possible D gene is TRBD1 (5 bases). Germline values: CDR1 SGHTA, CDR2 FQGNSA. V lost 5 bases and J 8 bases, leaving 12 bases between the germline ends. The CDR3 has 12 amino acids.

V gene TRBV7-9 combines with J gene TRBJ2-5, with D maybe TRBD1 (5 bases). The CDR3 sequence is 16 residues long. Per germline, CDR1 SEHNR and CDR2 FQNEAQ (reference sequence). Between the trimmed V and J ends, which lost 5 bases and 3 bases, there was a span of 19 bases. DNA of the CDR3: TGTGCCAGCAGCCAGATCCAGGACAAATGGGAAGAGACCCAGTACTTC. Translation gives CASSQIQDKWEETQYF.

This clonotype was seen repeatedly, ten times or more. This chain joins TRBV5-1 and TRBJ2-3; 9 bases are a match to TRBD2. The CDR3 runs 14 residues. J gave up 4 bases and V 3 bases, and 3 bases lay outside the gene matches. CDR1 and CDR2 (germline): SGHRS, YFSETQ. Here the CDR3 DNA reads TGCGCCAGCAGCTGGGGACTAGCCCCAGATACGCAGTATTTT. This sequence encodes CASSWGLAPDTQYF.